Listed here are 28 T cell receptor beta chains from one sample, sequenced in a study of shared clonotypes between healthy human individuals. Naive CD8 isolation took CD45RO-negative cells positively selected for CCR7 and excluded terminally differentiated effector memory CD45RA+ cells. Clones were sequenced by immunoSEQ multiplex PCR, and TCRdb holds only the in-frame ones, with some missing. The top ten clones hold over 1.5% of a sample with a few million clones, roughly 93% of them seen once. The sequencing input was naive CD8+ T cells from PBMCs. The receptors were gathered from a man between 18 and 29 years old in good health. Some clones in this sample may be carry-over from other donors' samples.

CDR3 in DNA: TGCGCCAGCAGCCTAAGGACAGGGGTCCACGAGCAGTACTTC. Amino acid sequence: CASSLRTGVHEQYF. The chain recombines TRBV5-1 with TRBJ2-7, with 9 bases aligning to TRBD1. V dropped 4 bases and J dropped 5; count of bases not matched to a gene: 7. Germline CDR1 is SGHRS and CDR2 is YFSETQ. The CDR3 sequence is 14 residues long.

The chain couples TRBV6-6 to TRBJ2-7; 9 bases align to TRBD1. CDR3 length: 15 residues. Unmatched junction bases numbered 4, after V lost 2 bases and J lost 2 bases. The germline gives CDR1 MNHNY, CDR2 SVGAGI (reference sequence). CDR3 residues: CASSYVQGATYEQYF. CDR3 nucleotides: TGTGCCAGCAGTTACGTACAGGGGGCGACCTACGAGCAGTACTTC.

The V gene is TRBV4-2, the J gene TRBJ2-1, with D perhaps TRBD1 (7 bases). The CDR3 runs 16 residues. Germline assignment: CDR1 LGHNA and CDR2 YNFKEQ. Trimming left V 9 bases short and J 2 bases short, with 20 bases between. CDR3 bases: TGTGCCAGTAGGGGGCGCGGGGCGGAACCCTACAATGAGCAGTTCTTC. This gives the protein CASRGRGAEPYNEQFF.

The J gene is TRBJ2-7, the V gene TRBV27; possibly TRBD2 for D (5 bases). The CDR3 runs to 15 residues. Per the germline V gene, CDR1 is MNHEY and CDR2 is SMNVEV (reference sequence). Trimming pared 4 bases from V and 3 bases from J, leaving 16 bases between. The CDR3 here is CASSWQAFGGYEQYF. DNA for the CDR3: TGTGCCAGCAGTTGGCAGGCCTTCGGAGGCTACGAGCAGTACTTC.

The genes are TRBV10-3 and TRBJ2-7; TRBD1 matches 9 bases. Germline V gene sequence: CDR1 ENHRY, CDR2 SYGVKD. CDR3 length: 15 amino acids. V shed 3 bases, J shed 2 bases, and the junction held 5 bases outside the gene matches. For the CDR3, the DNA is TGTGCCATCAGTGATCAGACAGGGGGAGCCTACGAGCAGTACTTC. Encoded protein: CAISDQTGGAYEQYF.

This chain links TRBV6-1 with TRBJ2-1; 9 nucleotides agree with TRBD2. The CDR3 extends over 15 amino acids. Germline CDR1 reads MNHNS; CDR2 reads SASEGT. V lost 6 bases, J lost 4 bases, and 7 bases stayed unmatched. In nucleotides, the CDR3 is TGTGCCAGCAGCTTGACTAGCGGACCGTACAATGAGCAGTTCTTC. It codes for CASSLTSGPYNEQFF.

The chain has TRBV19 and TRBJ1-2; 9 bases map to TRBD1. This CDR3 spans 14 amino acids. Trimming removed 6 bases from V and 4 bases from J; junction bases left unmatched: 6. Looked up from germline, CDR1 is LNHDA and CDR2 is SQIVND (reference sequence). CDR3 region: CASSNQGQGYGYTF. The CDR3 DNA reads TGTGCCAGTAGCAATCAGGGACAGGGCTATGGCTACACCTTC. The entire variable domain, with the rest obtained from reference TRBV19 and TRBJ1-2, is as follows: DGGITQSPKYLFRKEGQNVTLSCEQNLNHDAMYWYRQDPGQGLRLIYYSQIVNDFQKGDIAEGYSVSREKKESFPLTVTSAQKNPTAFYLCASSNQGQGYGYTFGSGTRLTVV.

The table lists this clone with a count of one. This chain uses TRBV30 with TRBJ2-7, with a tentative D call TRBD1 (6 bases). The ends were cut back, 2 bases at V and 7 bases at J, with 15 bases in the middle. Germline V gene sequence: CDR1 GTSNPN, CDR2 SVGIG (reference sequence). This CDR3 is built from 13 residues. CDR3 nucleotide sequence: TGTGCCTGGAGTTACACAGGGATAGGGGAGCAGTACTTC. Its protein is CAWSYTGIGEQYF.

The gene calls are TRBV28 and TRBJ2-1, with D perhaps TRBD2 (5 bases). V was shortened by 5 bases and J by 4 bases, with 21 bases between the two germline ends. The CDR3 totals 17 residues. The V gene's germline CDR1 is MDHEN and CDR2 SYDVKM. CDR3 protein: CASSHRGSYPPYNEQFF. CDR3 sequence (DNA): TGTGCCAGCAGTCACAGAGGGTCCTACCCTCCTTACAATGAGCAGTTCTTC.

This chain joins TRBV7-6 and TRBJ1-1; unclear D gene. V shed 6 bases and J shed 5 bases, with 7 bases lying between them. This CDR3 region has 11 residues. Germline lookup yields CDR1 SGHVS and CDR2 FNYEAQ. DNA of the CDR3: TGTGCCAGCAGTCCCAGGACTGAAGCTTTCTTT. Encoded protein: CASSPRTEAFF.

A remark on this clone: The sample holds other DNA sequences that translate to the same CDR3. The chain combines TRBV11-2 with TRBJ2-1; 13 nucleotides line up with TRBD2. Germline V gives CDR1 SGHAT, CDR2 FQNNGV. The CDR3 has 15 amino acids. V trimming: 4 bases; J trimming: 7 bases; junction bases outside the gene matches: 4. The DNA for the CDR3 is TGTGCCAGCAGCTCAACTAGCGGGAGGGGGAATGAGCAGTTCTTC. Its translation is CASSSTSGRGNEQFF.

The genes are TRBV18 and TRBJ2-5; unclear D gene. This CDR3 is built from 15 residues. Per germline, CDR1 KGHSH and CDR2 LQKENI. Trimming shortened V by 0 bases and J by 2 bases, and 10 bases separated the two germline ends. DNA of the CDR3: TGTGCCAGCTCACCACCGTCCAGGAAGCAAGAGACCCAGTACTTC. As protein: CASSPPSRKQETQYF.

Turning to this clone: The same CDR3 can be traced to other DNA sequences in this sample. The chain recombines TRBV29-1 with TRBJ2-7, with 9 bases lining up with TRBD2. CDR3 length equals 12 residues. The J segment lost 4 bases and the V segment lost 4 bases, leaving 2 bases of the junction unmatched. From germline, CDR1 is SQVTM and CDR2 ANQGSEA. CDR3 protein: CSVVAGVYEQYF. The CDR3, as DNA: TGCAGCGTTGTAGCGGGAGTTTACGAGCAGTACTTC.

This clone was seen a handful of times. CDR3 sequence (DNA): TGTGCCAGCAGCGACAGCTTTAGCAATCAGCCCCAGCATTTT. This encodes CASSDSFSNQPQHF. The chain joins TRBV9 to TRBJ1-5; no reliable D call. V was cut by 3 bases and J by 0 bases, with 7 bases left in between. Germline assignment: CDR1 SGDLS and CDR2 YYNGEE. This CDR3 is 14 amino acids long.

V usage is TRBV7-9 and J usage is TRBJ2-7; 9 bases align to TRBD1. V trimming: 5 bases; J trimming: 6 bases; junction bases outside the gene matches: 11. The length of the CDR3 is 15 residues. Germline V lookup: CDR1 SEHNR, CDR2 FQNEAQ (reference sequence). The CDR3 DNA reads as TGTGCCAGCAGCCGGAGGACAGGGGCTGATCTCGAGCAGTACTTC. Translating gives CASSRRTGADLEQYF.

The V and J genes are TRBV6-5 and TRBJ2-1, with 7 bases aligning to TRBD2. CDR1 is MNHEY and CDR2 is SVGAGI in the germline V gene. The trim removed 2 bases at V and 7 bases at J, leaving 8 bases unmatched. This CDR3 is 15 amino acids long. The CDR3 region is CASSYLAGAGNEQFF. The CDR3, as DNA: TGTGCCAGCAGTTACCTGGCGGGAGCAGGTAATGAGCAGTTCTTC.

The chain combines TRBV5-1 with TRBJ2-2, with 7 bases aligning to TRBD2. Germline lookup yields CDR1 SGHRS and CDR2 YFSETQ. V was pared by 7 bases and J by 6 bases, with 18 bases of the junction left unmatched. CDR3 length: 17 residues. CDR3 sequence (DNA): TGCGCCAGCGCCCCTTCGGGCAGCGGGATAGGTGCCGGGGAGCTGTTTTTT. It is translated as CASAPSGSGIGAGELFF. The whole variable domain, remainder taken from reference TRBV5-1 and TRBJ2-2, is KAGVTQTPRYLIKTRGQQVTLSCSPISGHRSVSWYQQTPGQGLQFLFEYFSETQRNKGNFPGRFSGRQFSNSRSEMNVSTLELGDSALYLCASAPSGSGIGAGELFFGEGSRLTVL.

This clone was detected once. CDR3 DNA: TGTGCCAGCAGCCCGTTTCCCCTAAGCGATAGGGCTGGAAACACCATATATTTT. Its translation is CASSPFPLSDRAGNTIYF. The V and J genes are TRBV7-9 and TRBJ1-3; D is unclear. V was clipped by 5 bases and J by 2 bases, with 22 bases between them. Germline V gene sequence: CDR1 SEHNR, CDR2 FQNEAQ (reference sequence). The CDR3 covers 18 residues.

The rearrangement uses TRBV2 and TRBJ2-5, with D perhaps given as TRBD1 or TRBD2 (5 bases each). This CDR3 is 14 amino acids long. The germline V gene encodes CDR1 SNHLY and CDR2 FYNNEI. Trimming cost V 1 base and J 4 bases, with 10 bases left between them. This CDR3 is CASSEVGEGETQYF. CDR3 DNA sequence: TGTGCCAGCAGTGAAGTGGGGGAAGGAGAGACCCAGTACTTC.

V usage is TRBV7-8 and J usage is TRBJ2-1; 7 bases line up with TRBD2. V was clipped by 2 bases and J by 4 bases; unmatched bases: 2. CDR1 and CDR2 (germline): SGHVS, FQNEAQ. This CDR3 spans 14 amino acids. In DNA form, the CDR3 reads TGTGCCAGCAGCTTAAGCGGGAAATACAATGAGCAGTTCTTC. Residues: CASSLSGKYNEQFF.

This clone was detected only once. V gene TRBV6-5 combines with J gene TRBJ1-2; the D gene is possibly TRBD1 (5 bases). CDR1 and CDR2 (germline): MNHEY, SVGAGI. The CDR3 sequence is 14 residues long. V lost 7 bases and J 4 bases, leaving 16 bases between the germline ends. The CDR3 loop is CASKDQGSGYGYTF. The CDR3, as DNA: TGTGCCAGCAAGGATCAGGGCAGCGGCTATGGCTACACCTTC.

The rearrangement links TRBV15 to TRBJ2-4, with D possibly TRBD1 on 5 matching bases. Trimming removed 2 bases at V and 7 bases at J, with 24 bases between. The CDR3 extends over 18 amino acids. Germline V CDR1 and CDR2: LNHNV, YYDKDF (reference sequence). The CDR3 spells CATSRKTTVKVQTNIQYF. CDR3 nucleotides: TGTGCCACCAGCAGAAAGACGACAGTTAAGGTCCAAACGAACATTCAGTACTTC.

This chain joins TRBV5-1 and TRBJ2-7; D might be TRBD2 (5 bases). This CDR3 spans 14 amino acids. The germline V and J ends were trimmed by 4 bases and 0 bases, with 11 bases remaining between them. Germline CDR1 and CDR2: SGHRS and YFSETQ. The CDR3 DNA follows: TGCGCCAGCAGCGTCCGGGAATACTCCTACGAGCAGTACTTC. Translating it yields CASSVREYSYEQYF.

This clone was seen once. The chain has TRBV4-3 and TRBJ2-7, with D tentatively TRBD2 (7 bases). Trimming took off 5 bases at V and 3 bases at J, with 20 bases between the two ends. The germline gives CDR1 LGHNA, CDR2 YSLEER. This CDR3 has 16 amino acids. CDR3 bases: TGCGCCAGCAGCGAAGGGGGGGACTCCCGCCTCTACGAGCAGTACTTC. Its protein is CASSEGGDSRLYEQYF.

The chain carries TRBV27 and TRBJ2-5; perhaps TRBD1 as D (5 bases). Trimming pared 2 bases from V and 1 base from J, leaving 11 bases between. CDR1 and CDR2 (germline): MNHEY, SMNVEV (reference sequence). The CDR3 has 15 residues. Here the CDR3 DNA reads TGTGCCAGCAGTTTAGGTTACAGGCCCCAAGAGACCCAGTACTTC. It specifies CASSLGYRPQETQYF.

The rearrangement joins TRBV9 to TRBJ2-1; tentative D call: TRBD2 (6 bases). This CDR3 region has 16 residues. Trimming stripped 2 bases from V and 4 bases from J, with 16 bases between. The germline gives CDR1 SGDLS, CDR2 YYNGEE. The CDR3 loop is CASSVPAEGLYNEQFF. The CDR3 coding sequence is TGTGCCAGCAGCGTCCCCGCGGAGGGCCTTTACAATGAGCAGTTCTTC. Full variable domain (rest looked up from reference TRBV9 and TRBJ2-1): DSGVTQTPKHLITATGQRVTLRCSPRSGDLSVYWYQQSLDQGLQFLIQYYNGEERAKGNILERFSAQQFPDLHSELNLSSLELGDSALYFCASSVPAEGLYNEQFFGPGTRLTVL.

This chain uses TRBV29-1 with TRBJ2-3; 7 bases match TRBD2. Looked up from germline, CDR1 is SQVTM and CDR2 is ANQGSEA. The CDR3 is made up of 17 amino acids. J lost 0 bases, V lost 3 bases, and 12 bases had no gene match. DNA of the CDR3: TGCAGCGTTGACGGGTTGAGGGAGGGACCTAGCACAGATACGCAGTATTTT. Translated, it gives CSVDGLREGPSTDTQYF.

The chain is built from TRBV10-3 and TRBJ1-5; tentative D call: TRBD1 (5 bases). This CDR3 has 14 amino acids. The germline V gene has CDR1 ENHRY and CDR2 SYGVKD. V lost 2 bases, J lost 7 bases, and 12 bases lay in between. The CDR3, as DNA: TGTGCCATCAGTGAGGTCCAGGGAAGGCAGCCCCAGCATTTT. As protein: CAISEVQGRQPQHF.